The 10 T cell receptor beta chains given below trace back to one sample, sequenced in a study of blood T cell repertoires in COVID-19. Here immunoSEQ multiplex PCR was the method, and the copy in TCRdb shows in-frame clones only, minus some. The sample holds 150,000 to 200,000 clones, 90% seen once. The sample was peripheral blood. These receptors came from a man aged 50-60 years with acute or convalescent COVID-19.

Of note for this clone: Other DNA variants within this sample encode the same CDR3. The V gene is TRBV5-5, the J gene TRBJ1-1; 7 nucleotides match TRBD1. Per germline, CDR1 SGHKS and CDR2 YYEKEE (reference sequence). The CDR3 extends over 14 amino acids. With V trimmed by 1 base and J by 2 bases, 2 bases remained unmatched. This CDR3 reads CASSLRQGNTEAFF. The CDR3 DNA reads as TGTGCCAGCAGCTTGAGACAGGGTAACACTGAAGCTTTCTTT.

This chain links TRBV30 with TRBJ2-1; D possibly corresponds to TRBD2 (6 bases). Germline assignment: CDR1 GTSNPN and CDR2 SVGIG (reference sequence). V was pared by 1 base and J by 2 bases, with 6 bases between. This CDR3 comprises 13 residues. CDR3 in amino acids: CAWSGTTYNEQFF. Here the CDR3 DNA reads TGTGCCTGGAGTGGGACTACCTACAATGAGCAGTTCTTC.

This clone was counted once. Here the CDR3 reads CASSIVRDRSNQPQHF. In DNA form, the CDR3 reads TGTGCCAGTAGTATAGTGCGGGACAGAAGCAATCAGCCCCAGCATTTT. The chain uses TRBV19 and TRBJ1-5; 7 bases are a match to TRBD1. The CDR3 has 16 amino acids. Per germline, CDR1 LNHDA and CDR2 SQIVND (reference sequence). V lost 1 base to trimming and J lost 1 base; unmatched junction nucleotides: 4.

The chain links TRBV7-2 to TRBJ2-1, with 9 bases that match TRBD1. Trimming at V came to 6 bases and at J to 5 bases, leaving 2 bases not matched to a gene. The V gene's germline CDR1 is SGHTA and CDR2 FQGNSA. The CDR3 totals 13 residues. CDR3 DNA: TGTGCCAGCAGTAGGGACAGGGACAATGAGCAGTTCTTC. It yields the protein CASSRDRDNEQFF.

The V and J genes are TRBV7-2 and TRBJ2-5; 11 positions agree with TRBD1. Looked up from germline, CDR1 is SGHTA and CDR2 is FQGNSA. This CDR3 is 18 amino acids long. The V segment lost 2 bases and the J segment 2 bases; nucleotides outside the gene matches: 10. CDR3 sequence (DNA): TGTGCCAGCAGCTTAAAGGTGGGGACAGGGGGAAGGCAAGAGACCCAGTACTTC. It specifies CASSLKVGTGGRQETQYF.

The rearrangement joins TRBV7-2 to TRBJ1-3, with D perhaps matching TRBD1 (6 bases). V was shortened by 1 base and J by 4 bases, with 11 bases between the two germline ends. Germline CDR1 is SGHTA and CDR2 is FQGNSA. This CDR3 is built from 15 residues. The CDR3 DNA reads TGTGCCAGCAGCTTAGACAGGGTATCGGGAAACACCATATATTTT. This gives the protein CASSLDRVSGNTIYF.

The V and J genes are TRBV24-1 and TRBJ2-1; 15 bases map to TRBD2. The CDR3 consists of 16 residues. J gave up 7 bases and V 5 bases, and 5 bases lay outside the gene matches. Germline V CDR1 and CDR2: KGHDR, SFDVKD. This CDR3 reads CATSARTSGGENEQFF. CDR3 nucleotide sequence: TGTGCCACCAGTGCTAGGACTAGCGGGGGGGAAAATGAGCAGTTCTTC.

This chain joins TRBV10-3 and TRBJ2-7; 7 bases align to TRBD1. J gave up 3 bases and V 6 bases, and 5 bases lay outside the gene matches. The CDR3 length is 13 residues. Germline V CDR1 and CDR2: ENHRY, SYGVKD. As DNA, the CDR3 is TGTGCCATCAGCCAGGGACAGAACTACGAGCAGTACGTC. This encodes CAISQGQNYEQYV.

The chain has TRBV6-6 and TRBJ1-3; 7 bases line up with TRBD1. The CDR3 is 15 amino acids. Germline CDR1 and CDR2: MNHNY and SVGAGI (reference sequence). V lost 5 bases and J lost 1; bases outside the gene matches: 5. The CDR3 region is CASSTTGASGNTIYF. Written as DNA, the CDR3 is TGTGCCAGCAGTACAACAGGGGCTTCTGGAAACACCATATATTTT.

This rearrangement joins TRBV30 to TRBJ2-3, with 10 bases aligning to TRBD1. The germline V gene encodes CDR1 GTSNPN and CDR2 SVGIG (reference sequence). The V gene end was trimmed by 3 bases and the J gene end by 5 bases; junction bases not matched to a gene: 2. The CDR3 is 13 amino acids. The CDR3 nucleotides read TGTGCCTGGAGAGGGACAGGGGTAGATACGCAGTATTTT. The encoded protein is CAWRGTGVDTQYF.